A selection of T cell receptor beta chains follows, all from one sample in a study of T cell changes during pregnancy in multiple sclerosis. Clones were sequenced by immunoSEQ multiplex PCR, and TCRdb holds only the in-frame ones, with some missing. The sample holds some 89,000 clones; about 94% are singletons and the top ten take 2% to 2.5%. Sequences were derived from peripheral blood, sampled in the third trimester of pregnancy. These receptors were taken from a female donor with multiple sclerosis, enrolled in a pregnancy study. CDR3s include the opening cysteine and the closing phenylalanine or tryptophan. The order of the fields is D gene, clone size, V gene, J gene, CDR3 protein, CDR3 DNA. D genes are given only for firm matches. Clone sizes are given selectively: once, few, many, or a class where the clone is expanded.

TRBD1	NA	TRBV4-1	TRBJ2-2	CASSQGVTGGPGLTGELFF	TGCGCCAGCAGCCAAGGAGTTACAGGGGGCCCGGGTTTAACCGGGGAGCTGTTTTTT
TRBD2	NA	TRBV7-9	TRBJ2-2	CASSSLLAGINTGELFF	TGTGCCAGCAGTTCCCTACTAGCGGGAATCAACACCGGGGAGCTGTTTTTT
NA	NA	TRBV6-5	TRBJ1-5	CASSYPGQPQHF	TGTGCCAGCAGTTACCCGGGTCAGCCCCAGCATTTT
TRBD2	NA	TRBV18	TRBJ2-1	CASSPAGGNEQFF	TGTGCCAGCTCACCTGCGGGGGGCAATGAGCAGTTCTTC
TRBD2	NA	TRBV7-2	TRBJ2-1	CASSLAGTSNEQFF	TGTGCCAGCAGCTTAGCTGGGACTAGCAATGAGCAGTTCTTC
TRBD1	NA	TRBV12-5	TRBJ1-2	CASGLVIGEVRTGVFNYGYTF	TGTGCTAGTGGTTTGGTTATAGGGGAAGTTAGGACAGGGGTATTTAACTATGGCTACACCTTC
NA	NA	TRBV29-1	TRBJ2-7	CSVEQGGDEQYF	TGCAGCGTTGAACAGGGTGGTGACGAGCAGTACTTC
NA	NA	TRBV27	TRBJ1-2	CASSYGTNYGYTF	TGTGCCAGCAGTTACGGGACTAACTATGGCTACACCTTC
NA	NA	TRBV18	TRBJ1-1	CATLQGQNTEAFF	TGTGCCACCCTTCAGGGGCAAAACACTGAAGCTTTCTTT
TRBD1	NA	TRBV6-1	TRBJ2-7	CASRGRDPQGGEQYF	TGTGCCAGCAGAGGTCGTGATCCACAGGGGGGCGAGCAGTACTTC
TRBD1	once	TRBV10-1	TRBJ1-5	CARGTGSRDQPQHF	TGCGCCAGGGGGACAGGGAGTAGGGATCAGCCCCAGCATTTT
NA	NA	TRBV9	TRBJ1-2	CASSVAPDRAYGYTF	TGTGCCAGCAGCGTAGCCCCCGACAGAGCCTATGGCTACACCTTC
NA	NA	TRBV4-1	TRBJ1-1	CASSQDRWRGRTEAFF	TGCGCCAGCAGCCAAGATCGCTGGAGGGGACGGACTGAAGCTTTCTTT
TRBD1	NA	TRBV7-2	TRBJ2-7	CASSRQGAYEQYF	TGTGCCAGCAGCCGACAGGGGGCGTACGAGCAGTACTTC
TRBD2	NA	TRBV7-7	TRBJ2-2	CASTSSGINTGELFF	TGTGCTAGCACCTCTAGCGGGATCAACACCGGGGAGCTGTTTTTT
NA	NA	TRBV29-1	TRBJ2-6	CSVRGSGANVLTF	TGCAGCGTTAGGGGCTCTGGGGCCAACGTCCTGACTTTC
NA	NA	TRBV21-1	TRBJ2-1	CASSKRGAYNEQFF	TGTGCCAGCAGCAAGCGGGGGGCCTACAATGAGCAGTTCTTC
TRBD1	NA	TRBV5-8	TRBJ1-2	CASSPTPPGQPNYGYTF	TGTGCCAGCAGCCCGACGCCCCCGGGACAGCCGAACTATGGCTACACCTTC
TRBD1	NA	TRBV9	TRBJ2-6	CASTQGALGANVLTF	TGTGCCAGCACACAGGGGGCACTGGGGGCCAACGTCCTGACTTTC
TRBD2	NA	TRBV27	TRBJ2-1	CASSPKTSGGAGSYNEQFF	TGTGCCAGCAGTCCCAAGACTAGCGGGGGGGCCGGGTCGTACAATGAGCAGTTCTTC
TRBD2	NA	TRBV9	TRBJ2-1	CASSVATGFVAGVYNEQFF	TGTGCCAGCAGCGTAGCTACGGGGTTCGTAGCGGGGGTGTACAATGAGCAGTTCTTC
TRBD1	NA	TRBV18	TRBJ1-5	CASSIGTDQPQHF	TGTGCCAGCTCTATCGGGACAGATCAGCCCCAGCATTTT
TRBD1	NA	TRBV10-3	TRBJ1-2	CAISAGAGGDGGGYTF	TGTGCCATCAGTGCAGGAGCAGGGGGAGATGGAGGCGGCTACACCTTC
NA	NA	TRBV5-1	TRBJ2-1	CASSLAMARSYNEQFF	TGCGCCAGCAGCTTGGCCATGGCCCGATCCTACAATGAGCAGTTCTTC
TRBD2	NA	TRBV12-5	TRBJ2-3	CASGSFSGGVTDTQYF	TGTGCTAGTGGTTCATTTAGCGGGGGGGTCACAGATACGCAGTATTTT
TRBD2	NA	TRBV5-5	TRBJ2-1	CASSLLGGGSYNEQFF	TGTGCCAGCAGCTTGTTGGGCGGGGGCTCCTACAATGAGCAGTTCTTC
NA	NA	TRBV27	TRBJ2-7	CASSTRLKSSYEQYF	TGTGCCAGCTCCACCAGACTGAAGAGCTCCTACGAGCAGTACTTC
NA	NA	TRBV2	TRBJ1-5	CASSEERTGTSQPQHF	TGTGCCAGCAGTGAAGAGCGAACAGGCACCTCTCAGCCCCAGCATTTT
TRBD1	NA	TRBV19	TRBJ1-3	CASSIRGQVGISGNTIYF	TGTGCCAGTAGTATTAGGGGACAGGTCGGGATCTCTGGAAACACCATATATTTT
NA	NA	TRBV5-4	TRBJ1-2	CASRPVGGGGSYGYTF	TGTGCCAGCAGACCTGTCGGGGGCGGGGGGAGTTATGGCTACACCTTC
NA	NA	TRBV6-5	TRBJ2-2	CASNPTRGTGELFF	TGTGCCAGCAATCCGACGCGGGGCACCGGGGAGCTGTTTTTT
TRBD1	NA	TRBV9	TRBJ2-5	CASSVDTGEETQYF	TGTGCCAGCAGCGTCGACACAGGGGAAGAGACCCAGTACTTC
TRBD1	NA	TRBV11-2	TRBJ2-7	CASSLVGQVYEQYF	TGTGCCAGCAGCTTAGTGGGACAGGTCTACGAGCAGTACTTC
NA	once	TRBV4-1	TRBJ2-3	CASSQGLGPSTDTQYF	TGCGCCAGCAGCCAAGGACTAGGCCCTAGCACAGATACGCAGTATTTT
NA	NA	TRBV7-2	TRBJ2-1	CASSLGVGAYNEQFF	TGTGCCAGCAGCTTGGGTGTAGGGGCCTACAATGAGCAGTTCTTC
NA	NA	TRBV7-9	TRBJ1-5	CASSSDSSNQPQHF	TGTGCCAGCAGCTCGGACAGTAGCAATCAGCCCCAGCATTTT
NA	NA	TRBV27	TRBJ1-3	CASSLFGGGQGNTIYF	TGTGCCAGCAGCTTATTCGGCGGGGGGCAAGGAAACACCATATATTTT
TRBD2	NA	TRBV11-2	TRBJ2-1	CASSLEGLAEYNEQFF	TGTGCCAGCAGCTTAGAGGGACTAGCGGAATACAATGAGCAGTTCTTC
TRBD2	NA	TRBV2	TRBJ2-1	CATASGGAYEQFF	TGTGCCACCGCTAGCGGGGGGGCTTATGAGCAGTTCTTC
NA	NA	TRBV6-5	TRBJ1-5	CASRGMTGGNQPQHF	TGTGCCAGCAGAGGCATGACAGGCGGCAATCAGCCCCAGCATTTT
NA	NA	TRBV7-3	TRBJ2-1	CASSLIPGGYNEQFF	TGTGCCAGCAGCTTAATACCTGGCGGCTACAATGAGCAGTTCTTC
TRBD2	NA	TRBV18	TRBJ2-3	CASSPLAGGSTDTQYF	TGTGCCAGCTCACCACTAGCGGGGGGAAGCACAGATACGCAGTATTTT
NA	NA	TRBV27	TRBJ1-2	CASSFGVANGYTF	TGTGCCAGCAGTTTTGGTGTAGCGAATGGCTACACCTTC
NA	NA	TRBV6-6	TRBJ1-2	CASSNGLSYGYTF	TGTGCCAGCAGTAACGGGTTATCCTATGGCTACACCTTC
NA	NA	TRBV6-5	TRBJ2-1	CASSYQGHREQFF	TGTGCCAGCAGTTACCAGGGTCATCGGGAGCAGTTCTTC
NA	NA	TRBV7-6	TRBJ1-1	CASSFLPSPLTEAFF	TGTGCCAGCAGCTTTCTCCCGTCTCCTCTCACTGAAGCTTTCTTT
NA	NA	TRBV7-3	TRBJ2-7	CASSLGASSYEQYF	TGTGCCAGCAGCTTAGGAGCGAGCTCCTACGAGCAGTACTTC
TRBD1	NA	TRBV7-6	TRBJ2-7	CASSLAGDREKVEQYF	TGTGCCAGCAGCTTAGCCGGGGACAGGGAAAAAGTCGAGCAGTACTTC
NA	NA	TRBV5-4	TRBJ1-6	CASSLFRDSPLHF	TGTGCCAGCAGCTTGTTCAGGGATTCACCCCTCCACTTT
TRBD1	NA	TRBV18	TRBJ2-7	CASSPPGQGPYEQYF	TGTGCCAGCTCACCACCGGGACAGGGGCCCTACGAGCAGTACTTC
NA	NA	TRBV14	TRBJ1-1	CASSQDAVMNTEAFF	TGTGCCAGCAGCCAAGATGCGGTAATGAACACTGAAGCTTTCTTT
TRBD1	once	TRBV4-1	TRBJ1-5	CASSQAIVRGDQPQHF	TGCGCCAGCAGCCAAGCTATCGTCAGGGGGGATCAGCCCCAGCATTTT
NA	NA	TRBV6-5	TRBJ2-2	CASSLAFTGAGELFF	TGTGCCAGCAGCCTGGCGTTTACGGGGGCCGGGGAGCTGTTTTTT
NA	once	TRBV30	TRBJ2-2	CAWSVPGGGELFF	TGTGCCTGGAGTGTACCTGGCGGCGGGGAGCTGTTTTTT
TRBD2	NA	TRBV30	TRBJ2-3	CASDGGGGAGTQYF	TGTGCCTCGGACGGGGGCGGGGGGGCCGGGACGCAGTATTTT